This is a list of T cell receptor beta chains from one sample in a study of human T cells and chemical hapten exposure. TCRdb re-called the RACE reads through MiXCR, storing one row per CDR3 protein. The sample includes around 45,000 distinct CDR3 sequences, 3.7% of them seen just once. The sample comprised whole blood. The receptors were sampled from a human donor in good health. Some clones in this sample may be carry-over from other donors' samples. Both conserved end residues are part of each CDR3. A D gene is named only where the DNA matches it firmly. Clone size, where shown, is once, few, many, or a class for clones that have expanded.

many	TRBV6-1	-	TRBJ1-2	CASSEAGLPSYGYTF	TGTGCCAGCAGTGAAGCAGGACTCCCTAGCTATGGCTACACCTTC
many	TRBV28	-	TRBJ1-6	CASSFRGELRSPLHF	TGTGCCAGCTCATTCCGGGGGGAGTTAAGGTCACCCCTCCACTTT
few	TRBV10-2	TRBD1	TRBJ2-3	CASSELTGGMGTDTQYF	TGCGCCAGCAGTGAGCTGACAGGGGGCATGGGCACAGATACGCAGTATTTT
few	TRBV20-1	-	TRBJ2-7	CSARPLLHLNGEQYF	TGCAGTGCTAGACCCCTGCTCCACCTCAACGGCGAGCAGTACTTC
many	TRBV28	-	TRBJ2-4	CASSSIGSLSSKNIQYF	TGTGCCAGCAGTTCGATAGGCAGCCTATCGTCCAAAAACATTCAGTACTTC
many	TRBV27	-	TRBJ1-6	CASSPVTGNNSPLHF	TGTGCCAGCAGTCCGGTTACAGGGAACAATTCACCCCTCCACTTT
many	TRBV6-1	-	TRBJ2-7	CASSPRGGSYEQYF	TGTGCCAGCAGTCCGAGGGGGGGGTCCTACGAGCAGTACTTC
many	TRBV3-1	-	TRBJ2-6	CASSQQGTHSGANVLTF	TGTGCCAGCAGCCAGCAGGGGACTCACTCTGGGGCCAACGTCCTGACTTTC
many	TRBV29-1	-	TRBJ2-6	CSVPTNSGANVLTF	TGCAGCGTTCCGACAAATTCTGGGGCCAACGTCCTGACTTTC
many	TRBV27	-	TRBJ2-7	CASSLGGPYEQYF	TGTGCCAGCAGTTTGGGCGGCCCCTACGAGCAGTACTTC
many	TRBV29-1	-	TRBJ2-7	CSVGFTYDRMSSYEQYF	TGCAGCGTTGGGTTCACGTACGACCGTATGAGCTCCTACGAGCAGTACTTC
few	TRBV20-1	-	TRBJ1-2	CSAEEGGGYGYTF	TGCAGTGCCGAGGAGGGCGGCGGCTATGGCTACACCTTC
many	TRBV18	-	TRBJ1-1	CASSPRASEAFF	TGTGCCAGCTCACCGAGGGCCTCTGAGGCTTTCTTT
many	TRBV20-1	-	TRBJ2-3	CSASREDTQYF	TGCAGTGCTAGTAGGGAAGATACGCAGTATTTT
many	TRBV10-3	TRBD1	TRBJ2-1	CAISERGHDEQFF	TGTGCCATCAGTGAAAGGGGGCACGATGAGCAGTTCTTC
-	TRBV5-1	-	TRBJ1-1	CASSLGQTDTEAFF	TGCGCCAGCAGCTTGGGACAGACTGACACTGAAGCTTTCTTT
-	TRBV29-1	TRBD1	TRBJ2-7	CSVARDSRYEQYF	TGCAGCGTCGCCCGGGACAGCCGTTACGAGCAGTACTTC
many	TRBV25-1	-	TRBJ2-1	CASSGDWPFAQFF	TGTGCCAGCAGTGGGGACTGGCCCTTTGCACAGTTCTTC
many	TRBV5-1	-	TRBJ1-5	CASSLIRESNQPQHF	TGCGCCAGCAGCTTGATACGGGAAAGCAATCAGCCCCAGCATTTT
many	TRBV2	TRBD2	TRBJ2-1	CASTPGLGKGDEQFF	TGTGCCAGCACCCCAGGACTAGGGAAGGGTGATGAGCAGTTCTTC
many	TRBV5-1	TRBD1	TRBJ2-7	CASSTGQGASYEQYF	TGCGCCAGCAGCACCGGACAGGGGGCCTCCTACGAGCAGTACTTC
many	TRBV4-2	TRBD2	TRBJ2-7	CASSQGLSSSGKKGEQYF	TGTGCCAGCAGCCAGGGCCTTTCCTCTAGCGGAAAGAAGGGCGAGCAGTACTTC
many	TRBV4-1	-	TRBJ2-3	CASSQVSGKRADTQYF	TGCGCCAGCAGCCAAGTCTCCGGAAAAAGGGCAGATACGCAGTATTTT
many	TRBV1	-	TRBJ2-2	CTSSQGTGGGTGELFF	TGCACCAGCAGCCAAGGGACGGGAGGAGGGACCGGGGAGCTGTTTTTT
few	TRBV28	TRBD1	TRBJ2-1	CASSLDRGRQFF	TGTGCCAGCAGTTTAGACAGGGGCCGGCAGTTCTTC
many	TRBV12-3/TRBV12-4	-	TRBJ1-2	CASSLRTVYGYTF	TGTGCCAGCAGTTTGCGGACAGTGTATGGCTACACCTTC
few	TRBV6-1	-	TRBJ1-2	CASSEGYTF	TGTGCCAGCAGTGAGGGCTACACCTTC
many	TRBV28	-	TRBJ1-1	CASSFNSVTEAFF	TGTGCCAGCAGTTTCAACAGCGTCACTGAAGCTTTCTTT
-	TRBV27	TRBD1	TRBJ1-5	CASSGGQGRFMSNQPQHF	TGTGCCAGCAGTGGGGGACAGGGGAGGTTTATGAGCAATCAGCCCCAGCATTTT
many	TRBV9	-	TRBJ1-6	CASSAQGGYNSPLHF	TGTGCCAGCAGCGCACAGGGAGGTTATAATTCACCCCTCCACTTT
few	TRBV28	-	TRBJ2-6	CASSFLVFRGSGANVLTF	TGTGCCAGCAGTTTCTTGGTGTTCCGGGGCTCTGGGGCCAACGTCCTGACTTTC
few	TRBV28	TRBD1	TRBJ1-3	CASSPQGTGNTIYF	TGTGCCAGCAGTCCACAGGGGACTGGAAACACCATATATTTT
many	TRBV12-3/TRBV12-4	-	TRBJ1-4	CASSINEKLFF	TGTGCCAGCAGTATCAATGAAAAACTGTTTTTT
many	TRBV3-1	-	TRBJ2-7	CASSQVTSEGPYEQYF	TGTGCCAGCAGCCAAGTTACCTCCGAGGGTCCCTACGAGCAGTACTTC
-	TRBV7-9	-	TRBJ2-7	CASRSGSEYEQYF	TGTGCCAGCAGGTCGGGCAGCGAATACGAGCAGTACTTC
many	TRBV20-1	-	TRBJ2-3	CSAARLYTDTQYF	TGCAGTGCTGCGCGACTATACACAGATACGCAGTATTTT
few	TRBV6-1	TRBD1	TRBJ1-5	CVSSDDRQGAALSNQPQHF	TGTGTCAGCAGTGATGATAGACAGGGGGCAGCTCTTAGCAATCAGCCCCAGCATTTT
medium-sized	TRBV2	TRBD1	TRBJ1-6	CASSEARTGGSPLHF	TGTGCCAGCAGTGAAGCGCGGACAGGGGGGTCACCCCTCCACTTT
many	TRBV6-5	-	TRBJ1-1	CASSYSISGRGRGEAFF	TGTGCCAGCAGTTACTCTATCTCCGGCAGGGGTCGAGGTGAAGCTTTCTTT
many	TRBV4-1	TRBD1	TRBJ2-2	CASSQAYLRTGGSGELFF	TGCGCCAGCAGCCAAGCTTATCTGAGGACAGGGGGGTCCGGGGAGCTGTTTTTT
many	TRBV20-1	-	TRBJ1-6	CSARDKITLRSYNSPLHF	TGCAGTGCTAGAGATAAGATAACGTTGAGGTCCTATAATTCACCCCTCCACTTT
-	TRBV18	TRBD1	TRBJ1-4	CASSLRTGGGGEKLFF	TGTGCCAGCTCACTACGGACAGGGGGCGGCGGTGAAAAACTGTTTTTT
many	TRBV6-5	-	TRBJ1-2	CASSYKWTNYGYTF	TGTGCCAGCAGTTACAAATGGACTAACTATGGCTACACCTTC